Listed below are T cell receptor beta chains from one sample, sequenced in a study of response to subunit inactivated influenza vaccine. MiXCR, run by TCRdb on the RT-PCR reads, gives a single entry per CDR3 protein. This sample has about 650,000 distinct CDR3 sequences, with 12% to 15% found just once. The sample consisted of PBMCs from blood, taken around 14 days before vaccination. The receptors shown here come from a man aged 45 to 65 who received an inactivated influenza vaccine. The CDR3 runs from the conserved cysteine through the conserved F or W. D genes are given only for firm matches. Clone size appears in some rows only: once, few, many, or a class for an expanded clone.

TRBJ2-2,TRBV6-1,NA,TRBD1,TGTGCCAGCAGACCCGGTACAGGGGCCACCGGGGAGCTGTTTTTT,CASRPGTGATGELFF
TRBJ2-7,TRBV18,NA,TRBD1,TGTGCCAGCTCTAAGGACAGGGGAGGAAGGAACGAGCAGTACTTC,CASSKDRGGRNEQYF
TRBJ2-7,TRBV12-3/TRBV12-4,many,NA,TGTGCCAGCAGTTGGTCCAGAACCTACGAGCAGTACTTC,CASSWSRTYEQYF
TRBJ1-5,TRBV6-2/TRBV6-3,NA,NA,TGTGCCAGCAAGCGGGGCTCCAATCAGCCCCAGCATTTT,CASKRGSNQPQHF
TRBJ1-3,TRBV29-1,few,TRBD1,TGCAGCGTTGGGACAGGGGCTGGAAACACCATATATTTT,CSVGTGAGNTIYF
TRBJ2-7,TRBV5-1,many,TRBD2,TGCGCCAGCAGCACTGCCCCGACTAGCGGGGGTTTCACCTACGAGCAGTACTTC,CASSTAPTSGGFTYEQYF
TRBJ2-5,TRBV7-2,NA,TRBD2,TGTGCCAGCAGCGAGGGACTAGCGAGGAGAGAGACCCAGTACTTC,CASSEGLARRETQYF
TRBJ2-7,TRBV5-6,NA,TRBD2,TGTGCCAGCAGCCAAGAAGCAGGGACTAGCGGGATCTACGAGCAGTACTTC,CASSQEAGTSGIYEQYF
TRBJ1-1,TRBV28,many,TRBD1,TGTGCCAGCAGTTTAAACAGGGGCACTGAAGCTTTCTTT,CASSLNRGTEAFF
TRBJ2-7,TRBV7-2,NA,NA,TGTGCCAGCAGCTTTAAGGGGTACGAGCAGTACTTC,CASSFKGYEQYF
TRBJ2-7,TRBV7-2,NA,NA,TGTGCCAGCAGCCCACCCTCCCGGGAGGAGCAGTACTTC,CASSPPSREEQYF
TRBJ2-7,TRBV5-1,many,TRBD1,TGTGCCAGCAGCTTGACAGGGAGCTCCTACGAGCAGTACTTC,CASSLTGSSYEQYF
TRBJ2-7,TRBV6-2/TRBV6-3,few,TRBD1,TGTGCCAGCAGTAACCCCGCGGTTACAGGGGCCTACGAGCAGTACTTC,CASSNPAVTGAYEQYF
TRBJ2-1,TRBV20-1,NA,NA,TGCAGTGGAGCCAGCGGTTCCTACAATGAGCAGTTCTTC,CSGASGSYNEQFF
TRBJ2-7,TRBV10-3,few,NA,TGTGCCATCAGAAGCTTCTACGAGCAGTACTTC,CAIRSFYEQYF
TRBJ1-1,TRBV28,NA,NA,TGTGCCAGCAGGGGCCGTATCCGATACACTGAAGCTTTCTTT,CASRGRIRYTEAFF
TRBJ2-7,TRBV20-1,few,TRBD2,TGCAGTGCCGTAGACCTAGCGGACGGCTCCTACGAGCAGTACTTC,CSAVDLADGSYEQYF
TRBJ1-1,TRBV6-2/TRBV6-3,NA,NA,TGTGCCAGCAGTTACTCGGTCGACAGGATGAACACTGAAGCTTTCTTT,CASSYSVDRMNTEAFF
TRBJ2-1,TRBV3-1,NA,TRBD2,TGTGCCAGCAGCCGCCTAGCGGGAGTTCCTGATGAGCAGTTCTTC,CASSRLAGVPDEQFF
TRBJ2-1,TRBV4-1,few,NA,TGCGCCAGCAGCCAAGATTCCGGACTTGAGCAGTTCTTC,CASSQDSGLEQFF
TRBJ2-1,TRBV28,many,NA,TGTGCCACCCAGGGGGGAATCAATGAGCAGTTCTTC,CATQGGINEQFF
TRBJ1-2,TRBV7-8,many,TRBD1,TGTGCCAGCAGCTCCAGGGACAGACTTTATGGCTACACCTTC,CASSSRDRLYGYTF
TRBJ2-3,TRBV20-1,many,NA,TGCAGCCAGGTGGAGGGGCTAGGCACAGATACGCAGTATTTT,CSQVEGLGTDTQYF
TRBJ1-2,TRBV10-3,few,NA,TGTGCCATCAGTGAGTCCGGGGTGGACTATGGCTACACCTTC,CAISESGVDYGYTF
TRBJ1-1,TRBV5-5,few,NA,TGTGCCAGCTCTATTACTTGGGGATCCACTGAAGCTTTCTTT,CASSITWGSTEAFF
TRBJ2-7,TRBV11-2,few,NA,TGTGCCAGCAGCCCAGACAACCTCGGGCAGTACTTC,CASSPDNLGQYF
TRBJ1-4,TRBV10-1,NA,NA,TGCGCCAGCAGTGCCCCGGGACGGAGGAATGAAAATAGACTGTTTTTT,CASSAPGRRNENRLFF
TRBJ1-2,TRBV28,few,NA,TGTGCCAGCCTTAACCAGCCACCTAACTATGGCTACACCTTC,CASLNQPPNYGYTF
TRBJ2-5,TRBV3-1,NA,TRBD2,TGTGCCAGCAGCCAAGGTCCTAGCGGGGGCCTTGGGACCCAGTACTTC,CASSQGPSGGLGTQYF
TRBJ2-2,TRBV7-9,few,NA,TGTGCCAGCAGCTTAGTTGCAAGGGGCACCGGGGAGCTGTTTTTT,CASSLVARGTGELFF
TRBJ2-2,TRBV20-1,NA,TRBD1,TGCAGTGCTAGATCCGGGACAGGGGTCGACGGGGAGCTGTTTTTT,CSARSGTGVDGELFF
TRBJ2-7,TRBV7-3,NA,NA,TGTGCCAGCAGCCAGGACAGTTTAAGCTCCTACGAGCAGTACTTC,CASSQDSLSSYEQYF
TRBJ1-4,TRBV4-3,once,TRBD1,TGCGCCAGCAGCCCATTGGGACAGGGTGGTGAAAAACTGTTTTTT,CASSPLGQGGEKLFF
TRBJ2-7,TRBV4-2,NA,TRBD2,TGTGCCAGCAGCCAAGAAGGGACTAGCGGGGCCTACGAGCAGTACTTC,CASSQEGTSGAYEQYF
TRBJ2-1,TRBV20-1,many,NA,TGCAGTGCGAGCCATTACTCTGCCTACAATGAGCAGTTCTTC,CSASHYSAYNEQFF
TRBJ1-1,TRBV5-1,NA,NA,TGCGCCAGCAGCTTCCGAGCCAACACTGAAGCTTTCTTT,CASSFRANTEAFF
TRBJ2-3,TRBV24-1,few,NA,TGTGCCACCAGTACCGGAACGGATACGCAGTATTTT,CATSTGTDTQYF
TRBJ1-1,TRBV29-1,NA,TRBD1,TGCAGCGGAAAACCGACAGGGCACATGAACACTGAAGCTTTCTTT,CSGKPTGHMNTEAFF
TRBJ2-5,TRBV9,NA,TRBD2,TGTGCCAGCAGCGGGGGACTAGCGGGAGTGGAGACCCAGTACTTC,CASSGGLAGVETQYF
TRBJ2-6,TRBV5-1,few,NA,TGCGCCAGCAGCACCCAAGACAGGCTTGCTGGGGCCAACGTCCTGACTTTC,CASSTQDRLAGANVLTF
TRBJ2-1,TRBV20-1,few,NA,TGCAGTGCCACTCCCTCCCGCGGGTTGGCTGAGCAGTTCTTC,CSATPSRGLAEQFF
TRBJ2-2,TRBV7-6,NA,TRBD2,TGTGCCAGCAGCTCAGGGAGCGGGGTCACCGGGGAGCTGTTTTTT,CASSSGSGVTGELFF
TRBJ1-1,TRBV20-1,NA,NA,TGCAGTGCTAGGGCCAGCTTGAACACTGAAGCTTTCTTT,CSARASLNTEAFF
TRBJ2-1,TRBV12-3/TRBV12-4,NA,TRBD1,TGTGCCAGCAGCCCTAAGAGGACAGGGGGCAATGAGCAGTTCTTC,CASSPKRTGGNEQFF